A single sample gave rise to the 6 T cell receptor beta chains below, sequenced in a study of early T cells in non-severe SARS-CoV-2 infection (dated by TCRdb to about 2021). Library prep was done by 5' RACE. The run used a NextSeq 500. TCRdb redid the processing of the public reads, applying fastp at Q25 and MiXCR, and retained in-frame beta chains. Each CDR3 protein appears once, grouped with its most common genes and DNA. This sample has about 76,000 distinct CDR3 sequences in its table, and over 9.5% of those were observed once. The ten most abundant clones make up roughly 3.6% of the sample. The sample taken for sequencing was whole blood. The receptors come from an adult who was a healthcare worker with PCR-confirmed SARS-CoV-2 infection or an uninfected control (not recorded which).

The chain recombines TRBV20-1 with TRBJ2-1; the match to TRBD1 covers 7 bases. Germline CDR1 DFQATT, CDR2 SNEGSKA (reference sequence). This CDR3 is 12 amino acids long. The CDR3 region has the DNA TGCAGCGACAGGGTGGGATTTAATGAGCAGTTCTTC. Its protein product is CSDRVGFNEQFF.

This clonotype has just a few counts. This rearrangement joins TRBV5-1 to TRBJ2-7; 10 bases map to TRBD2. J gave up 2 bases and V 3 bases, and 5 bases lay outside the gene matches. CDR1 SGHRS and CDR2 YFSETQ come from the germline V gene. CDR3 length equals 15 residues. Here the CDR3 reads CASSYLAGVTYEQYF. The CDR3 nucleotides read TGCGCCAGCAGCTACCTAGCGGGAGTTACCTACGAGCAGTACTTC.

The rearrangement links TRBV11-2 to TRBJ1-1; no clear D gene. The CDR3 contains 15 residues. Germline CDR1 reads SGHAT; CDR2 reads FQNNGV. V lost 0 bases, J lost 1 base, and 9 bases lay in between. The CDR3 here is CASSLDGLSNTEAFF. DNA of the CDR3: TGTGCCAGCAGCTTAGACGGATTATCGAACACTGAAGCTTTCTTT.

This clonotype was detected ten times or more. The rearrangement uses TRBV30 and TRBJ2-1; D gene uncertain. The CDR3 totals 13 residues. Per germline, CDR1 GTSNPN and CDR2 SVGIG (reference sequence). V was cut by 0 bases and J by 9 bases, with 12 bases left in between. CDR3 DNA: TGTGCCTGGAGTGTAAGCGCCGGGTTTGAGCAGTTCTTC. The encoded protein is CAWSVSAGFEQFF.

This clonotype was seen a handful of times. In DNA form, the CDR3 reads TGTGCCAGCAGCTTAGGGGCGGGGTTGGTGTACGAGCAGTACTTC. It encodes CASSLGAGLVYEQYF. The V call is TRBV7-6, the J call TRBJ2-7, with D possibly being TRBD2 (6 bases). The CDR3 length is 15 residues. Trimming took off 1 base at V and 4 bases at J, with 14 bases between the two ends. Germline CDR1 is SGHVS and CDR2 is FNYEAQ.

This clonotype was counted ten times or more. The CDR3 region is CASSLVAANEQYF. The CDR3 DNA follows: TGTGCCAGCAGCCTAGTCGCGGCTAACGAGCAGTACTTC. The gene calls are TRBV7-9 and TRBJ2-7; no clear D. Trimming removed 5 bases from V and 5 bases from J, with 13 bases in between. Germline CDR1 and CDR2: SEHNR and FQNEAQ (reference sequence). The CDR3 sequence is 13 residues long.